The present T cell receptor (beta chain) was sequenced within a study of identical twins. Each CDR3 protein gets one entry after TCRdb re-called the 5' RACE reads with MiXCR. The table has 550,000 to 700,000 distinct CDR3 sequences, 21% seen once. These sequences were also reported in another study, on T cells expressing NK-cell markers.

The receptor's source is a woman aged 18-30 years in good health. The sample was PBMCs.

The CDR3 DNA is TGTGCCAGCAGCTTAGCAGCGGGAGTCCAAGAGACCCAGTACTTC. Translating it yields CASSLAAGVQETQYF. The rearrangement uses TRBV7-2 and TRBJ2-5, with TRBD2 identical over 8 bases. CDR1 and CDR2 (germline): SGHTA, FQGNSA. The CDR3 length is 15 residues. V trimming: 0 bases; J trimming: 1 base; junction bases outside the gene matches: 1.